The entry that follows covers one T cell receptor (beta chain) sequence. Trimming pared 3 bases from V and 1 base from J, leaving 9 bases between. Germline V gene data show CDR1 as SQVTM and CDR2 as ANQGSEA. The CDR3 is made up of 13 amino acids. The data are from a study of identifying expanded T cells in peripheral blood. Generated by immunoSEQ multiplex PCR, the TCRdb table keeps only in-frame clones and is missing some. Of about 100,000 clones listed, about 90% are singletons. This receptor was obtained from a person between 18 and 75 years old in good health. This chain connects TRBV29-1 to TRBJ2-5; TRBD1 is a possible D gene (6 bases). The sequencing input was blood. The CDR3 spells CSVDRTVQETQYF. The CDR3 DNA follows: TGCAGCGTTGACAGGACAGTCCAAGAGACCCAGTACTTC.